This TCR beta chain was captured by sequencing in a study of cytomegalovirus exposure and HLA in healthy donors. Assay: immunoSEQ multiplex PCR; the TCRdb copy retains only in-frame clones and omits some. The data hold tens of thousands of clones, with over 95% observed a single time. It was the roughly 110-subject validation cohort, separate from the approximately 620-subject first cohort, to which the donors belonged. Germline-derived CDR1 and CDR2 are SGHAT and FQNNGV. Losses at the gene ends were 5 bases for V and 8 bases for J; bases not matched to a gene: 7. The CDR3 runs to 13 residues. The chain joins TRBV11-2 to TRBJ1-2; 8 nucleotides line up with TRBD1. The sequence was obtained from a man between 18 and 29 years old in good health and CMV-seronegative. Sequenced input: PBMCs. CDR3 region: CASSLRQGYGYTF. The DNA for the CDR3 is TGTGCCAGCAGCCTTCGACAGGGGTACGGCTACACCTTC.